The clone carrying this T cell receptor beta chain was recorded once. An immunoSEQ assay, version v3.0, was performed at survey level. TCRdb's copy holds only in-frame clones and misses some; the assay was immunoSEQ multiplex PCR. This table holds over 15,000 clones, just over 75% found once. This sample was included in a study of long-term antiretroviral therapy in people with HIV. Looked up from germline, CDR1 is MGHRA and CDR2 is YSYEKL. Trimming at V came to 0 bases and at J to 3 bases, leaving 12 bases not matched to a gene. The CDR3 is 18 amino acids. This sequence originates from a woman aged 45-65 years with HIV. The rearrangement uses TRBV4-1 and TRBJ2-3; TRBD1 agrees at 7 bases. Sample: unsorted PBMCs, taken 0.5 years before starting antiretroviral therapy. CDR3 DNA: TGCGCCAGCAGCCAAGATGCCGTTAGCGAGGGGGCTACAGATACGCAGTATTTT. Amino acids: CASSQDAVSEGATDTQYF.